This T cell receptor (beta chain) was identified during a study of shared clonotypes between healthy human individuals. Findings of the study overall: Non-shared clonotypes were found to have lower generation probabilities than the clonotypes that were shared by all four of the sorted-subset donors.

The data were produced by immunoSEQ multiplex PCR, yet TCRdb's version contains in-frame clones alone and is incomplete. The data show hundreds of thousands of clones, around three quarters seen once. The germline V and J ends were trimmed by 1 base and 3 bases, with 10 bases remaining between them. Germline V gene sequence: CDR1 SEHNR, CDR2 FQNEAQ (reference sequence). The CDR3 is 15 residues long. Each sample came from a Caucasian adult donor living in Nashville, Tennessee. Regarding this clone: No antigen is known for it.

Sequencing was performed on memory CD4+ T cells sorted from blood. Indicated subset: CD45RA-negative fraction. The receptor was derived from a woman aged 25 to 45 in good health. V usage is TRBV7-9 and J usage is TRBJ1-3, with TRBD1 as a possible D gene (5 bases). The CDR3 DNA sequence: TGTGCCAGCAGCTTAGTGGCAGGGCGTGGAAACACCATATATTTT. Translating gives CASSLVAGRGNTIYF.